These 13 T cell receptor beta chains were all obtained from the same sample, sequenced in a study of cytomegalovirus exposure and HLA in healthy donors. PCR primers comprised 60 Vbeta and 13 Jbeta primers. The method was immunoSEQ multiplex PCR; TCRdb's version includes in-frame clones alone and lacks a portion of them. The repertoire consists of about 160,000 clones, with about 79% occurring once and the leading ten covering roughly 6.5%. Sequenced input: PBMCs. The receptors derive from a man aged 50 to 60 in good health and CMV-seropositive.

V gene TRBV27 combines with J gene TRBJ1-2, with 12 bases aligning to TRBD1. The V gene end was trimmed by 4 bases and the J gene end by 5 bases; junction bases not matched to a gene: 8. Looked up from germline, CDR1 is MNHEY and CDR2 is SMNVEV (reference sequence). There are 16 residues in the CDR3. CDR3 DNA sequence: TGTGCCAGCAGTTCCGGGACAGGGGGCCTCAATTATGGCTACACCTTC. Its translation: CASSSGTGGLNYGYTF.

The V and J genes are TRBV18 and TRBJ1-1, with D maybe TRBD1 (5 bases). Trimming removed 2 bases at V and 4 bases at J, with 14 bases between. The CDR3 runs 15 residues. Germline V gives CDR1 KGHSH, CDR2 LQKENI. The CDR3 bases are TGTGCCAGCTCACCAAGAGGCAGGGAACGCACTGAAGCTTTCTTT. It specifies CASSPRGRERTEAFF.

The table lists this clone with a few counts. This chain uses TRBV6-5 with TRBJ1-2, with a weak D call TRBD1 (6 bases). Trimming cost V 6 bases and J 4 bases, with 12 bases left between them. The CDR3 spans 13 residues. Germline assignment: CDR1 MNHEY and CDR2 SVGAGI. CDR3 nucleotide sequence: TGTGCCAGCAGGAGGGGGGGAATCTATGGCTACACCTTC. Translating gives CASRRGGIYGYTF.

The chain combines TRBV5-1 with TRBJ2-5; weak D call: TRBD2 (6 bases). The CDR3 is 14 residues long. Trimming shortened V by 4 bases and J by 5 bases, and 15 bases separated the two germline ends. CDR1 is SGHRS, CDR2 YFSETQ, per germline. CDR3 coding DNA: TGCGCCAGCAGCCTAAACGGGGAGGTCGAGACCCAGTACTTC. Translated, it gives CASSLNGEVETQYF.

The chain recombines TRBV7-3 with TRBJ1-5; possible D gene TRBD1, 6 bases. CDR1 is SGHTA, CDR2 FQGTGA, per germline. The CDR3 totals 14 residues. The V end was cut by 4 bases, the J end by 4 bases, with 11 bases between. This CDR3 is CASSSAGANQPQHF. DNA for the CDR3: TGTGCCAGCAGCTCCGCGGGGGCTAATCAGCCCCAGCATTTT.

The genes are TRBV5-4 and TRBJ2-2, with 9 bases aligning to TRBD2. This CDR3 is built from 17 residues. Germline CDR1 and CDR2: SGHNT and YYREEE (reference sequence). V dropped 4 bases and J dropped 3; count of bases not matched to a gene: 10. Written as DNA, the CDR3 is TGTGCCAGCAGCCCGGGGGGCGGGGGGGCCTACACCGGGGAGCTGTTTTTT. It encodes CASSPGGGGAYTGELFF.

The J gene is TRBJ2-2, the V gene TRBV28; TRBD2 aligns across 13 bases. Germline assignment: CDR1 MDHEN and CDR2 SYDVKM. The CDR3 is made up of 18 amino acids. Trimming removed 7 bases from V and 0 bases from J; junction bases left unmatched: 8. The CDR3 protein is CASIPGLAGASNTGELFF. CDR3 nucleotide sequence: TGTGCCAGCATCCCCGGACTAGCGGGAGCTTCGAACACCGGGGAGCTGTTTTTT. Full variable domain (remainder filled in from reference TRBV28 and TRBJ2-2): DVKVTQSSRYLVKRTGEKVFLECVQDMDHENMFWYRQDPGLGLRLIYFSYDVKMKEKGDIPEGYSVSREKKERFSLILESASTNQTSMYLCASIPGLAGASNTGELFFGEGSRLTVL.

This CDR3 is CASSLIDSPLHF. The DNA of the CDR3 is TGTGCCAGCAGCCTAATTGATTCACCCCTCCACTTT. This rearrangement joins TRBV6-1 to TRBJ1-6; D gene unclear. The germline V and J ends were trimmed by 6 bases and 8 bases, with 8 bases remaining between them. This CDR3 spans 12 amino acids. Germline V gene sequence: CDR1 MNHNS, CDR2 SASEGT.

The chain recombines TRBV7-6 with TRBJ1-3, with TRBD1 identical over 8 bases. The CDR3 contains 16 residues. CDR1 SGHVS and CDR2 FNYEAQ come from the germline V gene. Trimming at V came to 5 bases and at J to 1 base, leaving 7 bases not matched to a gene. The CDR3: CASSQNQGASGNTIYF. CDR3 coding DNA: TGTGCCAGCAGCCAAAATCAGGGGGCATCTGGAAACACCATATATTTT.

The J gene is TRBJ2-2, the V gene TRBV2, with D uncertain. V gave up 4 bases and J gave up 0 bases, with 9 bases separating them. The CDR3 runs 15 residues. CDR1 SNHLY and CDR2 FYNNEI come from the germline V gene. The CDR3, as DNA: TGTGCCAGCAGTGCATCGCGGTCGAACACCGGGGAGCTGTTTTTT. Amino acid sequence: CASSASRSNTGELFF.

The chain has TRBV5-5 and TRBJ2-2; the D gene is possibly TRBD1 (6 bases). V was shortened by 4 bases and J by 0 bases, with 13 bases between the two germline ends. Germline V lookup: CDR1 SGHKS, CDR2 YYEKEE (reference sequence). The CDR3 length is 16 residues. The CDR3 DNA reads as TGTGCCAGCAGCCCCGGACAGCGCTCGAACACCGGGGAGCTGTTTTTT. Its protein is CASSPGQRSNTGELFF.

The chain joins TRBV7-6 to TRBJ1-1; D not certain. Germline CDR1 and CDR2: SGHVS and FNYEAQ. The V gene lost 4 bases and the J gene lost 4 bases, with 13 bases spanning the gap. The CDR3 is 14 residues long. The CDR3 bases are TGTGCCAGCAGCTCGGATACGGGAAGCACTGAAGCTTTCTTT. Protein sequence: CASSSDTGSTEAFF.

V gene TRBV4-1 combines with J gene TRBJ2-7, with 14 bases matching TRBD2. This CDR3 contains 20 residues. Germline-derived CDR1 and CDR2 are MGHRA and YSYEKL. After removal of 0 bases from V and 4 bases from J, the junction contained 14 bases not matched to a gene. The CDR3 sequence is CASSQERGLAGGAGGYEQYF. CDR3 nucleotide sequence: TGCGCCAGCAGCCAAGAACGCGGACTAGCGGGGGGCGCGGGGGGTTACGAGCAGTACTTC.